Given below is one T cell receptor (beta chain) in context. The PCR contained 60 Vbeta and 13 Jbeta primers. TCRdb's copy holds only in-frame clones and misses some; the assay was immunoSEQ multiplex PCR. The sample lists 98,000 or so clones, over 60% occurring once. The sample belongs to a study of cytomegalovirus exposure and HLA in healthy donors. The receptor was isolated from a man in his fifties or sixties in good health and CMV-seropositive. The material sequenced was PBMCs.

CDR3 coding DNA: TGTGCCAGCAGTGAATTGGGCAGGGGGAATGAGCAGTTCTTC. As protein: CASSELGRGNEQFF. V usage is TRBV6-5 and J usage is TRBJ2-1; 7 bases match TRBD1. J gave up 7 bases and V 5 bases, and 8 bases lay outside the gene matches. Germline CDR1 is MNHEY and CDR2 is SVGAGI. The CDR3 spans 14 residues.